These 29 T cell receptor beta chains were sequenced from one sample in a study of T cell repertoires in cytomegalovirus infection. TCRdb re-called the reads with MiXCR, one entry per CDR3 protein. The sample shows fewer than 350,000 distinct CDR3 sequences, more than 8% of them seen only once. What was sequenced was PBMCs. These receptors all come from a human donor in good health (CMV status not recorded). Some clones in this sample may be carry-over from other donors' samples.

This clonotype came up many times. The chain uses TRBV6-5 and TRBJ1-1, with D perhaps matching TRBD1 (5 bases). Trimming cost V 4 bases and J 0 bases, with 9 bases left between them. This CDR3 has 14 residues. From germline, CDR1 is MNHEY and CDR2 SVGAGI. In DNA, the CDR3 is TGTGCCAGCAGTTTCCAGGGTTTGAACACTGAAGCTTTCTTT. Encoded protein: CASSFQGLNTEAFF.

The J gene is TRBJ1-1, the V gene TRBV19, with TRBD1 identical over 8 bases. Germline V lookup: CDR1 LNHDA, CDR2 SQIVND (reference sequence). V gave up 6 bases and J gave up 3 bases; unmatched junction bases: 3. This CDR3 is built from 13 residues. The CDR3 loop is CASSADRDTEAFF. The CDR3 nucleotides are TGTGCCAGTAGCGCGGACAGGGACACTGAAGCTTTCTTT.

This sequence joins TRBV20-1 and TRBJ1-1; no firm D call. Per germline, CDR1 DFQATT and CDR2 SNEGSKA (reference sequence). V lost 2 bases to trimming and J lost 2 bases, with 21 bases between them. The CDR3 sequence is 17 residues long. The CDR3 sequence is CSARYPPGQASNTEAFF. CDR3 nucleotides: TGCAGTGCTAGATACCCACCAGGTCAGGCGTCAAACACTGAAGCTTTCTTT.

The chain is built from TRBV6-6 and TRBJ2-7; tentative D call: TRBD1 (7 bases). The length of the CDR3 is 14 residues. The germline V gene has CDR1 MNHNY and CDR2 SVGAGI (reference sequence). Trimming took 5 bases from V and 3 from J, leaving 14 bases between them. CDR3 sequence: CASSPAGGSYEQYF. DNA for the CDR3: TGTGCCAGCAGTCCGGCAGGGGGGAGCTACGAGCAGTACTTC.

This clonotype was seen repeatedly, ten times or more. For the CDR3, the DNA is TGTGCCAGCAGCCGGGGGGGACGTAATTCACCCCTCCACTTT. The encoded protein is CASSRGGRNSPLHF. This chain joins TRBV7-2 and TRBJ1-6; D is perhaps TRBD1 (5 bases). Trimming cost V 5 bases and J 6 bases, with 11 bases left between them. Looked up from germline, CDR1 is SGHTA and CDR2 is FQGNSA. The CDR3 covers 14 residues.

This clonotype was observed a handful of times. V and J are TRBV6-1 and TRBJ1-1, with a possible D match to TRBD1 (5 bases). The CDR3 consists of 12 residues. Germline V CDR1 and CDR2: MNHNS, SASEGT. Trimming shortened V by 9 bases and J by 3 bases, and 11 bases separated the two germline ends. The CDR3 nucleotides read TGTGCCAGGATTGAGGGGTACACTGAAGCTTTCTTT. It is translated as CARIEGYTEAFF.

V usage is TRBV7-8 and J usage is TRBJ2-7; 7 positions agree with TRBD1. The length of the CDR3 is 14 residues. Germline V gene data show CDR1 as SGHVS and CDR2 as FQNEAQ. J was trimmed by 3 bases and V by 4 bases; bases with no gene match: 6. The CDR3 nucleotides read TGTGCCAGCAGCTACCGACAGGGAGACTACGAGCAGTACTTC. It is translated as CASSYRQGDYEQYF.

This clonotype was picked up a small number of times. The chain uses TRBV11-1 and TRBJ2-7, with unresolved D. The V gene lost 1 base and the J gene lost 1 base, with 8 bases spanning the gap. The CDR3 spans 14 residues. Germline V gene sequence: CDR1 SGHAT, CDR2 FQDESV (reference sequence). CDR3 residues: CASSLGVKSYEQYF. The CDR3 DNA follows: TGTGCCAGCAGCTTAGGGGTAAAATCCTACGAGCAGTACTTC.

In this sample, this clonotype turned up many times. V gene TRBV28 combines with J gene TRBJ1-2, with TRBD1 as a possible D gene (5 bases). The length of the CDR3 is 16 residues. Germline loops: CDR1 MDHEN, CDR2 SYDVKM. The ends were cut back, 6 bases at V and 2 bases at J, with 19 bases in the middle. CDR3 in amino acids: CASSRGGRGFNYGYTF. DNA for the CDR3: TGTGCCAGCAGCCGAGGCGGCCGGGGGTTCAACTATGGCTACACCTTC.

This chain links TRBV20-1 with TRBJ2-1, with no clear D. Germline V lookup: CDR1 DFQATT, CDR2 SNEGSKA (reference sequence). This CDR3 has 13 residues. Trimming took 3 bases from V and 0 from J, leaving 6 bases between them. Here the CDR3 DNA reads TGCAGTGCTAGCGTGGGCTCCTACAATGAGCAGTTCTTC. Protein sequence: CSASVGSYNEQFF.

This clonotype was observed many times. The chain combines TRBV6-1 with TRBJ2-1, with D tentatively TRBD1 or TRBD2 (5 bases each). The V end lost 0 bases, the J end lost 8 bases, and 17 bases lay between the germline ends. CDR1 and CDR2 (germline): MNHNS, SASEGT. This CDR3 has 16 amino acids. This CDR3 reads CASSEAITGPSDEQFF. The CDR3 DNA sequence: TGTGCCAGCAGTGAAGCGATAACGGGGCCCTCAGATGAGCAGTTCTTC.

This clonotype has a count of ten or more. This chain joins TRBV12-3 or TRBV12-4 and TRBJ2-6, with D unclear. The CDR3 extends over 15 amino acids. Trimming left V 10 bases short and J 4 bases short, with 17 bases between. CDR3 DNA sequence: TGTGCCATCTCATCAACTGAAAAGGGGGCCAACGTCCTGACTTTC. This encodes CAISSTEKGANVLTF.

In this sample, this clonotype turned up many times. The chain combines TRBV7-2 with TRBJ2-2, with 7 bases matching TRBD2. With 1 base clipped from V and 4 bases from J, the junction kept 6 bases outside the gene matches. This CDR3 has 16 residues. Looked up from germline, CDR1 is SGHTA and CDR2 is FQGNSA. DNA of the CDR3: TGTGCCAGCAGCTTAGGTTCGGGGGGAAGCACCGGGGAGCTGTTTTTT. Translating it yields CASSLGSGGSTGELFF.

This clonotype was seen many times. Here the CDR3 DNA reads TGTGCCAGCAGCTTAGTGGGGCTAGCGGTCAATGAGCAGTTCTTC. This codes for CASSLVGLAVNEQFF. The chain uses TRBV7-8 and TRBJ2-1; TRBD2 matches at 7 bases. Trimming took 1 base from V and 6 from J; bases not matched to a gene: 6. The CDR3 is made up of 15 amino acids. Germline CDR1 reads SGHVS; CDR2 reads FQNEAQ.

This clonotype was counted ten times or more. The V gene is TRBV3-1, the J gene TRBJ2-1; D remains ambiguous. The CDR3 totals 12 residues. Looked up from germline, CDR1 is LGHDT and CDR2 is YNNKEL (reference sequence). V was trimmed by 1 base and J by 9 bases, leaving 7 bases between them. CDR3 region: CASSQGEGEQFF. As DNA, the CDR3 is TGTGCCAGCAGCCAAGGTGAAGGTGAGCAGTTCTTC.

Note on this clonotype: Being one base from a much bigger clone, this may be a read error. The V and J genes are TRBV7-6 and TRBJ2-1; D is unclear. The V gene's germline CDR1 is SGHVS and CDR2 FNYEAQ. The CDR3 length is 12 residues. For the CDR3, the DNA is TGTGCCGGCAGCTTCACCCGGTCCAGGAAGTTCTTC. Protein: CAGSFTRSRKFF.

This clonotype was seen a handful of times. The rearrangement links TRBV12-3 or TRBV12-4 to TRBJ2-4, with D tentatively TRBD1 (7 bases). The CDR3 is 16 residues long. V was clipped by 6 bases and J by 3 bases, with 18 bases between them. This CDR3 is CASRVGGGMDKNIQYF. The CDR3, as DNA: TGTGCCAGCAGGGTAGGGGGCGGGATGGACAAAAACATTCAGTACTTC.

V usage is TRBV7-2 and J usage is TRBJ1-4, with 9 bases lining up with TRBD1. V gave up 2 bases and J gave up 10 bases; unmatched junction bases: 11. Germline V gives CDR1 SGHTA, CDR2 FQGNSA. The CDR3 length is 16 residues. The CDR3 protein is CASSLIDGTGPGKLFF. The DNA of the CDR3 is TGTGCCAGCAGCTTAATCGACGGGACAGGGCCAGGAAAACTGTTTTTT.

This clonotype was recorded many times. This chain links TRBV7-2 with TRBJ2-1; TRBD2 matches 9 bases. The CDR3 has 16 residues. In germline, CDR1 is SGHTA, CDR2 FQGNSA. V shed 1 base, J shed 4 bases, and the junction held 5 bases outside the gene matches. The CDR3 DNA reads as TGTGCCAGCAGCTTAGGAGGGCTAGCGGGGTACAATGAGCAGTTCTTC. Amino acids: CASSLGGLAGYNEQFF.

The DNA for the CDR3 is TGTGCCAGCAGTTTATCACCGGACAATGAGCAGTTCTTC. It is translated as CASSLSPDNEQFF. This sequence joins TRBV28 and TRBJ2-1; D remains ambiguous. CDR3 length equals 13 residues. The germline V and J ends were trimmed by 1 base and 5 bases, with 6 bases remaining between them. Per germline, CDR1 MDHEN and CDR2 SYDVKM. Combining the CDR3 with reference TRBV28 and TRBJ2-1 gives the whole variable domain DVKVTQSSRYLVKRTGEKVFLECVQDMDHENMFWYRQDPGLGLRLIYFSYDVKMKEKGDIPEGYSVSREKKERFSLILESASTNQTSMYLCASSLSPDNEQFFGPGTRLTVL.

In this sample, this clonotype turned up many times. CDR3 region: CASSLASATMNTEAFF. DNA for the CDR3: TGTGCCAGCAGCTTAGCGTCAGCCACCATGAACACTGAAGCTTTCTTT. This chain joins TRBV7-2 and TRBJ1-1; D is unclear. Germline CDR1 is SGHTA and CDR2 is FQGNSA. V dropped 0 bases and J dropped 0 bases, with 11 bases sitting between them. The CDR3 covers 16 residues.

This clonotype was seen only a few times. The DNA for the CDR3 is TGCGCCAGCAGCCAAGACTGGGCGTTGGGGCAGGGTGAGGACTTTAATGAAAAACTGTTTTTT. It yields the protein CASSQDWALGQGEDFNEKLFF. The chain links TRBV4-1 to TRBJ1-4; a possible D gene is TRBD1 (5 bases). The germline V and J ends were trimmed by 0 bases and 4 bases, with 27 bases remaining between them. This CDR3 comprises 21 residues. Germline CDR1 reads MGHRA; CDR2 reads YSYEKL.

This chain joins TRBV7-6 and TRBJ2-7; 9 positions agree with TRBD2. Germline-derived CDR1 and CDR2 are SGHVS and FNYEAQ. V was clipped by 5 bases and J by 0 bases; unmatched bases: 5. This CDR3 comprises 15 residues. The chain's CDR3 is CASSPGTSFSYEQYF. The CDR3 DNA reads TGTGCCAGCAGCCCAGGGACTAGCTTCTCCTACGAGCAGTACTTC.

The rearrangement uses TRBV10-3 and TRBJ1-1; 10 bases match TRBD1. This CDR3 is built from 15 residues. Germline loops: CDR1 ENHRY, CDR2 SYGVKD. The junction had 9 bases not matched to a gene; V was cut back by 7 bases and J by 4 bases. CDR3 loop: CAIKGDRGLGTEAFF. CDR3 sequence (DNA): TGTGCCATCAAAGGGGACAGGGGCCTGGGCACTGAAGCTTTCTTT.

This clonotype was recorded at least ten times. The genes are TRBV7-6 and TRBJ2-1; 8 bases map to TRBD2. Germline V gives CDR1 SGHVS, CDR2 FNYEAQ. V lost 5 bases to trimming and J lost 6 bases; unmatched junction nucleotides: 15. This CDR3 spans 17 amino acids. The CDR3 loop is CASSLTLGLVGPNEQFF. The DNA for the CDR3 is TGTGCCAGCAGCCTGACCTTGGGACTAGTTGGGCCCAATGAGCAGTTCTTC.

This clonotype was detected only a few times. The chain has TRBV28 and TRBJ1-4; D is undetermined. The CDR3 totals 12 residues. V lost 2 bases and J lost 7, with 5 bases in between. Germline lookup yields CDR1 MDHEN and CDR2 SYDVKM. This CDR3 reads CASSLLSEKLFF. CDR3 DNA: TGTGCCAGCAGTTTACTGAGTGAAAAACTGTTTTTT.

This clonotype has at least ten counts. The rearrangement links TRBV7-2 to TRBJ2-3, with 12 bases lining up with TRBD2. This CDR3 has 18 residues. The V and J ends lost 2 bases and 6 bases, in that order; junction bases with no gene match: 12. Germline CDR1 is SGHTA and CDR2 is FQGNSA. In DNA, the CDR3 is TGTGCCAGCAGCTTATTCGGGGCTAGCGGGAGGGACGGGGATACGCAGTATTTT. This encodes CASSLFGASGRDGDTQYF.

This clonotype occurred a few times. V gene TRBV12-3 or TRBV12-4 combines with J gene TRBJ2-3; 12 nucleotides line up with TRBD2. The CDR3 loop spans 17 amino acids. J lost 4 bases, V lost 3 bases, and 8 bases had no gene match. CDR3 sequence (DNA): TGTGCCAGCAGTTTTCGGTGGACTAGCGGGGCCCCAGATACGCAGTATTTT. Its translation: CASSFRWTSGAPDTQYF.

This clonotype was recorded at least ten times. This chain uses TRBV10-3 with TRBJ1-5; D may be TRBD1 (5 bases). This CDR3 contains 13 residues. The germline V and J ends were trimmed by 3 bases and 4 bases, with 7 bases remaining between them. Germline V CDR1 and CDR2: ENHRY, SYGVKD. The chain's CDR3 is CAISDEGNQPQHF. The CDR3 nucleotides are TGTGCCATCAGTGATGAGGGGAATCAGCCCCAGCATTTT.